The rows below give T cell receptor beta chains drawn from one sample of a study of blood T cell repertoires in COVID-19. The repertoire was sequenced with immunoSEQ multiplex PCR; TCRdb's copy has only in-frame clones and lacks some. The sample has hundreds of thousands of clones; roughly 91% are singletons. The sample comprised peripheral blood. The receptors come from a woman aged 25 to 39 with acute or convalescent COVID-19. Both conserved end residues are part of each CDR3. D genes are given only for firm matches. Expanded clones get a size class; other rows say once, few or many, or leave the size out.

>13|TRBV19|TRBJ2-5|TRBD1|NA
CASSTGTGETQYF
TGTGCCAGTAGTACTGGGACAGGGGAGACCCAGTACTTC
>15|TRBV10-3|TRBJ1-3|TRBD1|NA
CAISETGEVGNTIYF
TGTGCCATCAGTGAGACAGGGGAAGTCGGAAACACCATATATTTT
>15|TRBV27|TRBJ2-7|TRBD1|NA
CASSLNRDRPYEQYF
TGTGCCAGCAGTCTCAACCGGGACAGACCCTACGAGCAGTACTTC
>12|TRBV13|TRBJ2-1|NA|once
CASSGGANEQFF
TGTGCCAGCAGTGGAGGGGCCAATGAGCAGTTCTTC
>14|TRBV6-6|TRBJ1-4|TRBD1|once
CASRTGQHVEKLFF
TGTGCCAGCAGGACGGGACAGCACGTCGAAAAACTGTTTTTT
>15|TRBV4-2|TRBJ1-4|NA|once
CASSQDSEVSEKLFF
TGTGCCAGCAGCCAAGATTCCGAAGTGAGTGAAAAACTGTTTTTT
>15|TRBV5-6|TRBJ2-5|TRBD2|few
CASSFGTSEQETQYF
TGTGCCAGCAGCTTTGGGACTAGCGAACAAGAGACCCAGTACTTC
>15|TRBV4-1|TRBJ1-3|NA|NA
CASSQDTNSGNTIYF
TGCGCCAGCAGCCAAGATACTAACTCTGGAAACACCATATATTTT
>16|TRBV2|TRBJ1-5|NA|NA
CASSVLTAFSNQPQHF
TGTGCCAGCAGTGTTTTGACAGCCTTTAGCAATCAGCCCCAGCATTTT
>12|TRBV28|TRBJ2-6|NA|NA
CASTVGANVLTF
TGTGCCAGCACTGTAGGGGCCAACGTCCTGACTTTC
>13|TRBV14|TRBJ1-1|NA|NA
CASSRGGKTEAFF
TGTGCCAGCAGTAGGGGGGGGAAAACTGAAGCTTTCTTT
>14|TRBV25-1|TRBJ1-6|NA|NA
CASRTDIKDSPLHF
TGTGCCAGCAGGACGGACATAAAGGATTCACCCCTCCACTTT
>17|TRBV5-1|TRBJ1-2|TRBD1|NA
CASSLDRLGTDRDRYTF
TGCGCCAGCAGCTTAGATAGGCTGGGTACCGACAGGGATCGCTACACCTTC
>13|TRBV30|TRBJ1-4|NA|once
CAWSVLVFEKLFF
TGTGCCTGGAGTGTACTGGTTTTCGAAAAACTGTTTTTT
>16|TRBV21-1|TRBJ1-4|NA|NA
CASSSGGTGRIEKLFF
TGTGCCAGCAGCTCCGGGGGGACAGGGAGGATTGAAAAACTGTTTTTT
>13|TRBV20-1|TRBJ2-4|NA|NA
CSASRLAKNIQYF
TGCAGTGCTAGTCGTCTAGCCAAAAACATTCAGTACTTC
>14|TRBV5-1|TRBJ2-7|TRBD1|NA
CASSHGQGANEQYF
TGCGCCAGCAGCCATGGACAGGGGGCTAACGAGCAGTACTTC
>18|TRBV11-2|TRBJ2-3|TRBD2|NA
CASSLWGLATFGTDTQYF
TGTGCCAGCAGCTTGTGGGGACTAGCGACGTTCGGGACAGATACGCAGTATTTT
>12|TRBV24-1|TRBJ2-1|NA|NA
CATSTRNNEQFF
TGTGCCACCAGTACTAGAAACAATGAGCAGTTCTTC
>16|TRBV30|TRBJ2-5|TRBD2|NA
CAWSEGLAGGRGTQYF
TGTGCCTGGAGTGAGGGACTAGCGGGGGGAAGAGGGACCCAGTACTTC